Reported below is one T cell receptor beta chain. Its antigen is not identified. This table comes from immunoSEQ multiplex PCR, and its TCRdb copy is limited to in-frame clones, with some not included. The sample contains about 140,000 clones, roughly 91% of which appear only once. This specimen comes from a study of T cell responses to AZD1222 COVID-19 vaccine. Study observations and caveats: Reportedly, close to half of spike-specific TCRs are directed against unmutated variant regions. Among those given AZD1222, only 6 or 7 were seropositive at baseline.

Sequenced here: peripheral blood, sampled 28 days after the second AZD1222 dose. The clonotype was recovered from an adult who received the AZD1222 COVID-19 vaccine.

The CDR3 sequence is CASSGGSGGGQETQYF. The CDR3 nucleotides read TGTGCCAGTAGTGGAGGTTCGGGGGGCGGCCAAGAGACCCAGTACTTC. J is TRBJ2-5 and V is TRBV19; possibly TRBD2 for D (7 bases). The germline gives CDR1 LNHDA, CDR2 SQIVND (reference sequence). This CDR3 spans 16 amino acids. V lost 5 bases and J 1 base, leaving 17 bases between the germline ends.